These 11 T cell receptor beta chains originate from one sample sequenced in a study of blood T cell repertoires in COVID-19. Clones were read by immunoSEQ multiplex PCR, and TCRdb kept only the in-frame ones, dropping some. The sample has about 440,000 clones, approximately 90% seen once. The sample was peripheral blood. The receptors come from a woman between 25 and 40 years old with acute or convalescent COVID-19.

This chain connects TRBV6-5 to TRBJ1-1, with D tentatively TRBD1 (6 bases). CDR1 is MNHEY, CDR2 SVGAGI, per germline. CDR3 size: 11 residues. V was clipped by 2 bases and J by 11 bases, with 9 bases between them. CDR3 protein: CASSYNREAFF. Written as DNA, the CDR3 is TGTGCCAGCAGTTACAACAGGGAGGCTTTCTTT.

The rearrangement links TRBV6-5 to TRBJ2-2; TRBD1 aligns across 9 bases. Losses at the gene ends were 6 bases for V and 0 bases for J; bases not matched to a gene: 2. Per the germline V gene, CDR1 is MNHEY and CDR2 is SVGAGI. CDR3 length equals 15 residues. The CDR3 DNA reads as TGTGCCAGCAGATGGACAGGGGCGAACACCGGGGAGCTGTTTTTT. Amino acids: CASRWTGANTGELFF.

The CDR3 region has the DNA TGTGCCAGCAGAGGACGGCGGGCCGGGGATACGCAGTATTTT. This translates into CASRGRRAGDTQYF. The J gene is TRBJ2-3, the V gene TRBV3-1 (or the pseudogene TRBV3-2), with D possibly TRBD2 on 5 matching bases. In germline, CDR1 is LGHDT, CDR2 YNNKEL (reference sequence). Trimming stripped 6 bases from V and 6 bases from J, with 16 bases between. This CDR3 comprises 14 residues.

This chain joins TRBV4-1 and TRBJ2-7; possible D gene TRBD2, 6 bases. Between the trimmed V and J ends, which lost 3 bases and 3 bases, there was a span of 15 bases. CDR3 length equals 15 residues. CDR1 MGHRA and CDR2 YSYEKL come from the germline V gene. CDR3 region: CASSQTLGTRYEQYF. The CDR3 nucleotides read TGCGCCAGCAGCCAGACCCTGGGGACTCGCTACGAGCAGTACTTC.

The chain has TRBV10-2 and TRBJ2-1; 15 nucleotides agree with TRBD2. V lost 4 bases to trimming and J lost 0 bases; unmatched junction nucleotides: 13. In germline, CDR1 is WSHSY, CDR2 SAAADI. The CDR3 totals 21 residues. CDR3 bases: TGCGCCAGCAGTGTCCCCCGGACTAGCGGGGGGGCCGAATACTCCTACAATGAGCAGTTCTTC. Translating gives CASSVPRTSGGAEYSYNEQFF.

The V gene is TRBV3-1 (or the pseudogene TRBV3-2), the J gene TRBJ2-3, with TRBD2 matching over 12 bases. The CDR3 contains 16 residues. Germline CDR1 reads LGHDT; CDR2 reads YNNKEL (reference sequence). The J segment lost 4 bases and the V segment lost 4 bases, leaving 6 bases of the junction unmatched. CDR3 nucleotide sequence: TGTGCCAGCAGCCCTACTAGCGGGGGGTCCTCAGATACGCAGTATTTT. Translating gives CASSPTSGGSSDTQYF.

The V call is TRBV28, the J call TRBJ1-1; D possibly corresponds to TRBD1 (5 bases). V was pared by 6 bases and J by 0 bases, with 8 bases between. Looked up from germline, CDR1 is MDHEN and CDR2 is SYDVKM. The CDR3 covers 13 residues. The CDR3: CASRDNLNTEAFF. The CDR3 DNA is TGTGCCAGCAGGGACAACTTGAACACTGAAGCTTTCTTT.

V is TRBV3-1 (or the pseudogene TRBV3-2) and J is TRBJ2-7; 8 bases match TRBD1. Germline V gene lookup returns CDR1 LGHDT and CDR2 YNNKEL (reference sequence). With 5 bases clipped from V and 12 bases from J, the junction kept 12 bases outside the gene matches. The CDR3 has 13 residues. The CDR3 protein is CASSLSTRDRTYF. The CDR3 DNA reads TGTGCCAGCAGCTTATCGACCCGGGACAGGACGTACTTC.

Only one count was recorded for this clone. The gene calls are TRBV25-1 and TRBJ1-2; a possible D gene is TRBD1 (6 bases). The V and J ends lost 5 bases and 8 bases respectively, with 15 bases between them. CDR1 and CDR2 from the germline V gene are MGHDK and SYGVNS. CDR3 size: 13 residues. Written as DNA, the CDR3 is TGTGCCAGCAGTTTTGGGGGCAGATCGGGCTACACCTTC. Its protein is CASSFGGRSGYTF.

The chain employs TRBV7-6 and TRBJ1-3; weak D call: TRBD1 (6 bases). The CDR3 covers 17 residues. V was clipped by 0 bases and J by 3 bases, with 15 bases between them. Germline CDR1 is SGHVS and CDR2 is FNYEAQ. CDR3 residues: CASSLAGTGWDGNTIYF. The CDR3 coding sequence is TGTGCCAGCAGCTTAGCGGGCACAGGGTGGGATGGAAACACCATATATTTT.

The rearrangement links TRBV7-9 to TRBJ2-1; 9 bases agree with TRBD2. The germline CDR1 and CDR2 sequences are SEHNR and FQNEAQ (reference sequence). Germline trimming cut 1 base from V and 4 bases from J; bases unmatched to any gene: 8. The CDR3 runs 17 residues. CDR3 region: CASSLERRRGGYNEQFF. CDR3 DNA sequence: TGTGCCAGCAGCTTAGAAAGAAGGCGGGGGGGATACAATGAGCAGTTCTTC.